The clone carrying this T cell receptor (beta chain) was counted ten times or more. This entry belongs to a study of CD8+CD57+ T cells in acquired aplastic anemia. Using genomic DNA as the template, TCR beta VDJ and CDR3 profiling was carried out. TCRdb re-called the reads with MiXCR, one entry per CDR3 protein. The sample gives about 160,000 distinct CDR3 sequences, roughly 45% of which show up once; about 2.9% is in the top ten. Patients chosen for sequencing had shown CD8+CD57+ cell expansion by flow cytometry. A severe acquired aplastic anemia diagnosis applied to all patients. V lost 3 bases and J lost 0, with 16 bases in between. The germline V gene encodes CDR1 SGDLS and CDR2 YYNGEE. The CDR3 sequence is 17 residues long.

The sequencing sample was made of sorted CD4+, CD8+, or CD8+CD57+ T cells (not recorded which) from PBMCs. This rearrangement joins TRBV9 to TRBJ1-3; D gene ambiguous. The clonotype originates from a human donor with aplastic anemia. CDR3 sequence (DNA): TGTGCCAGCAGCGCCGATAGTTTATGGAGCTCTGGAAACACCATATATTTT. Translating gives CASSADSLWSSGNTIYF.